Listed here are 23 T cell receptor beta chains from one sample, sequenced in a study of CD8 T cells in Susac syndrome. RNA totalling roughly 0.45 to 1 ug underwent reverse transcription with random hexamers. TCRdb re-analysed the immunoSEQ multiplex PCR reads in MiXCR, keeping a single row per CDR3 protein. The sample yields some 120,000 distinct CDR3 sequences, 85% to 95% seen once. Sample: CD4+ T cells from PBMCs. The receptors here all came from a human donor in good health.

This chain connects TRBV7-3 to TRBJ1-1; D is unclear. Germline loops: CDR1 SGHTA, CDR2 FQGTGA. The CDR3 runs to 13 residues. The ends were cut back, 5 bases at V and 0 bases at J, with 7 bases in the middle. Written as DNA, the CDR3 is TGTGCCAGCAGCCCGAGGGTGAACACTGAAGCTTTCTTT. Amino acid sequence: CASSPRVNTEAFF.

This chain uses TRBV7-2 with TRBJ1-5, with TRBD1 as a possible D gene (5 bases). This CDR3 has 16 residues. Germline V gives CDR1 SGHTA, CDR2 FQGNSA. The V end lost 4 bases, the J end lost 4 bases, and 17 bases lay between the germline ends. The DNA for the CDR3 is TGTGCCAGCAGCTACGCCGTGGGGGGACGGAATCAGCCCCAGCATTTT. It translates to CASSYAVGGRNQPQHF.

This clonotype was observed a single time. The rearrangement links TRBV5-4 to TRBJ2-7; D unclear. The length of the CDR3 is 15 residues. V dropped 1 base and J dropped 2 bases, with 13 bases sitting between them. Germline CDR1 and CDR2: SGHNT and YYREEE (reference sequence). Written as DNA, the CDR3 is TGTGCCAGCAGCTTGTCGGGCGTCTTCCCCTACGAGCAGTACTTC. Translated: CASSLSGVFPYEQYF.

The chain carries TRBV6-6 and TRBJ1-6, with a weak D call TRBD1 (5 bases). The germline V and J ends were trimmed by 8 bases and 7 bases, with 18 bases remaining between them. This CDR3 is built from 15 residues. Germline CDR1 MNHNY, CDR2 SVGAGI (reference sequence). CDR3 in DNA: TGTGCCAGCCTGATTTGGGCAGGGAGGAATTCACCCCTCCACTTT. Protein product: CASLIWAGRNSPLHF.

The V gene is TRBV7-9, the J gene TRBJ1-1; 11 bases are a match to TRBD1. Germline V gene sequence: CDR1 SEHNR, CDR2 FQNEAQ (reference sequence). J lost 7 bases, V lost 5 bases, and 9 bases had no gene match. CDR3 length: 15 amino acids. Here the CDR3 reads CASSPWTGGHHEAFF. In nucleotides, the CDR3 is TGTGCCAGCAGCCCCTGGACAGGGGGCCATCATGAAGCTTTCTTT.

In its sample, this clonotype was seen once. The chain uses TRBV30 and TRBJ2-1; D gene unclear. V was trimmed by 2 bases and J by 5 bases, leaving 13 bases between them. This CDR3 contains 14 residues. Germline CDR1 and CDR2: GTSNPN and SVGIG (reference sequence). The CDR3 loop reads CAWSFSLSDNEQFF. CDR3 nucleotide sequence: TGTGCCTGGAGTTTTTCTTTGAGTGACAATGAGCAGTTCTTC.

This clonotype was seen once. The chain couples TRBV9 to TRBJ2-7, with D perhaps matching TRBD1 (5 bases). Per germline, CDR1 SGDLS and CDR2 YYNGEE. Deletions cut 0 bases from V and 2 bases from J, with 9 bases between. The CDR3 has 14 amino acids. The CDR3, as DNA: TGTGCCAGCAGCGTAGATCCAGGGACCTACGAGCAGTACTTC. Amino acids: CASSVDPGTYEQYF.

This clonotype was seen only once. The chain uses TRBV2 and TRBJ2-2; a weak D match, TRBD1 (5 bases). CDR1 and CDR2 from the germline V gene are SNHLY and FYNNEI. V was trimmed by 6 bases and J by 6 bases, leaving 8 bases between them. The CDR3 has 12 amino acids. CDR3 amino acids: CASSPGSGELFF. CDR3 nucleotides: TGTGCCAGCAGCCCAGGGTCCGGGGAGCTGTTTTTT.

The rearrangement joins TRBV30 to TRBJ1-1; D is ambiguous. The CDR3 is made up of 13 amino acids. V shed 2 bases and J shed 1 base, with 8 bases lying between them. The V gene's germline CDR1 is GTSNPN and CDR2 SVGIG (reference sequence). This CDR3 is CAWSRLANTEAFF. In DNA, the CDR3 is TGTGCCTGGAGTCGACTGGCGAACACTGAAGCTTTCTTT. The full variable domain, with the rest looked up from reference TRBV30 and TRBJ1-1, is SQTIHQWPATLVQPVGSPLSLECTVEGTSNPNLYWYRQAAGRGLQLLFYSVGIGQISSEVPQNLSASRPQDRQFILSSKKLLLSDSGFYLCAWSRLANTEAFFGQGTRLTVV.

This clonotype appeared a single time. The J gene is TRBJ2-5, the V gene TRBV6-5; 8 bases align to TRBD1. V lost 3 bases, J lost 5 bases, and 5 bases stayed unmatched. The germline V gene has CDR1 MNHEY and CDR2 SVGAGI. The CDR3 spans 14 residues. The DNA for the CDR3 is TGTGCCAGCAGTTATGGACAGGGTGGGGAGACCCAGTACTTC. Residues: CASSYGQGGETQYF.

CDR3 sequence: CATKVLGANVLTF. As DNA, the CDR3 is TGTGCCACCAAAGTTCTTGGGGCCAACGTCCTGACTTTC. V and J are TRBV15 and TRBJ2-6; D is unclear. V dropped 7 bases and J dropped 3 bases, with 7 bases sitting between them. Germline V gene data show CDR1 as LNHNV and CDR2 as YYDKDF (reference sequence). This CDR3 region has 13 residues.

The chain combines TRBV30 with TRBJ2-3; 7 positions agree with TRBD2. CDR3 length: 13 residues. With 4 bases clipped from V and 3 bases from J, the junction kept 4 bases outside the gene matches. Germline CDR1 is GTSNPN and CDR2 is SVGIG (reference sequence). CDR3 DNA: TGTGCCTGGACTAGCGGAGCTACAGATACGCAGTATTTT. This codes for CAWTSGATDTQYF.

The chain couples TRBV30 to TRBJ2-7; 7 positions agree with TRBD2. Germline-derived CDR1 and CDR2 are GTSNPN and SVGIG (reference sequence). This CDR3 comprises 11 residues. This CDR3 reads CARGVGDEQYF. The CDR3 bases are TGTGCTCGGGGGGTCGGGGACGAGCAGTACTTC.

The V gene is TRBV11-2, the J gene TRBJ2-5; the match to TRBD2 covers 7 bases. The germline CDR1 and CDR2 sequences are SGHAT and FQNNGV. CDR3 length equals 10 residues. V shed 3 bases, J shed 12 bases, and the junction held 1 base outside the gene matches. The CDR3 coding sequence is TGTGCCAGCAGCTTGGGAGGGGAGTACTTC. This encodes CASSLGGEYF. Full variable domain (rest looked up from reference TRBV11-2 and TRBJ2-5): EAGVAQSPRYKIIEKRQSVAFWCNPISGHATLYWYQQILGQGPKLLIQFQNNGVVDDSQLPKDRFSAERLKGVDSTLKIQPAKLEDSAVYLCASSLGGEYFGPGTRLLVL.

This sequence joins TRBV6-2 or TRBV6-3 and TRBJ2-1; 7 bases are shared with TRBD1. Germline V CDR1 and CDR2: MNHEY, SVGEGT. The J segment lost 0 bases and the V segment lost 8 bases, leaving 7 bases of the junction unmatched. The CDR3 loop spans 15 amino acids. The CDR3 sequence is CASGEDRSSYNEQFF. The CDR3 DNA sequence: TGTGCCAGCGGAGAGGACAGGAGCTCCTACAATGAGCAGTTCTTC.

This clonotype was recorded a few times. J is TRBJ2-7 and V is TRBV7-2, with D unresolved. V was trimmed by 3 bases and J by 1 base, leaving 16 bases between them. Germline lookup yields CDR1 SGHTA and CDR2 FQGNSA. CDR3 size: 16 residues. DNA for the CDR3: TGTGCCAGCAGCTTCGTCACCGGAGCTGATTCCTACGAGCAGTACTTC. It yields the protein CASSFVTGADSYEQYF. Combining the CDR3 with reference TRBV7-2 and TRBJ2-7 gives the whole variable domain GAGVSQSPSNKVTEKGKDVELRCDPISGHTALYWYRQSLGQGLEFLIYFQGNSAPDKSGLPSDRFSAERTGGSVSTLTIQRTQQEDSAVYLCASSFVTGADSYEQYFGPGTRLTVT.

The V gene is TRBV3-1, the J gene TRBJ2-7; 9 positions match TRBD1. Trimming cost V 0 bases and J 1 base; bases outside gene matches: 1. CDR3 length: 15 amino acids. CDR1 is LGHDT and CDR2 is YNNKEL in the germline V gene (reference sequence). The CDR3 spells CASSQDGQGSYEQYF. The CDR3, as DNA: TGTGCCAGCAGCCAAGATGGACAGGGGTCCTACGAGCAGTACTTC.

CDR3 loop: CASSFLDRPRIGYTF. The CDR3 DNA is TGTGCCAGCAGCTTCCTGGACAGGCCCCGCATCGGCTACACCTTC. This chain joins TRBV7-2 and TRBJ1-2; 7 nucleotides align to TRBD1. The germline V gene encodes CDR1 SGHTA and CDR2 FQGNSA. The CDR3 is made up of 15 amino acids. V lost 3 bases and J lost 8; bases outside the gene matches: 12.

The V gene is TRBV7-2, the J gene TRBJ2-7; the match to TRBD2 covers 7 bases. V was clipped by 1 base and J by 1 base; unmatched bases: 7. Germline V gene lookup returns CDR1 SGHTA and CDR2 FQGNSA. The CDR3 contains 16 residues. CDR3 residues: CASSLGVRRGSYEQYF. Here the CDR3 DNA reads TGTGCCAGCAGCTTAGGGGTGAGGCGGGGGTCCTACGAGCAGTACTTC.

The V and J genes are TRBV7-2 and TRBJ2-5, with no clear D. This CDR3 has 14 amino acids. Trimming stripped 8 bases from V and 0 bases from J, with 13 bases between. CDR1 is SGHTA, CDR2 FQGNSA, per germline. The CDR3 spells CASCLTWDQETQYF. CDR3 DNA: TGTGCCAGCTGCCTGACATGGGACCAAGAGACCCAGTACTTC.

The chain is built from TRBV14 and TRBJ2-7; no clear D gene. V lost 2 bases and J 0 bases, leaving 11 bases between the germline ends. CDR1 and CDR2 (germline): SGHDN, FVKESK. The CDR3 runs 15 residues. CDR3 region: CASSQSRVFSYEQYF. The CDR3 nucleotides are TGTGCCAGCAGCCAAAGTCGGGTATTCTCCTACGAGCAGTACTTC. The full variable domain, completed using reference TRBV14 and TRBJ2-7, is EAGVTQFPSHSVIEKGQTVTLRCDPISGHDNLYWYRRVMGKEIKFLLHFVKESKQDESGMPNNRFLAERTGGTYSTLKVQPAELEDSGVYFCASSQSRVFSYEQYFGPGTRLTVT.

The chain links TRBV29-1 to TRBJ2-1, with D perhaps given as TRBD1 or TRBD2 (5 bases each). Germline lookup yields CDR1 SQVTM and CDR2 ANQGSEA. The CDR3 has 17 amino acids. With 1 base removed from V and 7 bases from J, the gap between germline ends came to 23 bases. CDR3: CSVEGSRGVFFSNEQFF. The CDR3 nucleotides are TGCAGCGTTGAAGGTAGCCGGGGCGTGTTCTTTTCGAATGAGCAGTTCTTC.

This clonotype was found once. This rearrangement joins TRBV4-2 to TRBJ2-1; a possible D gene is TRBD2 (6 bases). Germline lookup yields CDR1 LGHNA and CDR2 YNFKEQ. The CDR3 length is 15 residues. V lost 0 bases and J 7 bases, leaving 13 bases between the germline ends. Here the CDR3 DNA reads TGTGCCAGCAGCCAAGAAACGGGAGTGTCTAATGAGCAGTTCTTC. Residues: CASSQETGVSNEQFF.